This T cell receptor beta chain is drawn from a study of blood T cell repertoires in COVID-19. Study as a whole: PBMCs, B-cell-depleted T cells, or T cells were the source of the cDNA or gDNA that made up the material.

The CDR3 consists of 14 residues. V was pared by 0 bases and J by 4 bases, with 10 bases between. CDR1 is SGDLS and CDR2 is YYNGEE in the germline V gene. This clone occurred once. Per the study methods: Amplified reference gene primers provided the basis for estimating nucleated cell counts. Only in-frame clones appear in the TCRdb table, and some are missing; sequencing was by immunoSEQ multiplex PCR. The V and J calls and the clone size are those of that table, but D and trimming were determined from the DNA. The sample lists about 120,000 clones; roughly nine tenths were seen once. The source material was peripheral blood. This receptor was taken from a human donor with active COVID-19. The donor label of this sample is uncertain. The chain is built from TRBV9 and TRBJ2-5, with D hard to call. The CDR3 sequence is CASSVGISPETQYF. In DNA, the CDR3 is TGTGCCAGCAGCGTAGGTATTAGCCCAGAGACCCAGTACTTC.